This T cell receptor (beta chain) was sequenced during a study of T cell responses to AZD1222 COVID-19 vaccine. This table comes from immunoSEQ multiplex PCR, and its TCRdb copy is limited to in-frame clones, with some not included. The data contain roughly 200,000 clones, approximately 92% of them singletons. CDR3 size: 14 residues. Per germline, CDR1 MDHEN and CDR2 SYDVKM. V gave up 7 bases and J gave up 4 bases; unmatched junction bases: 7. The receptor comes from an adult who received the MenACWY meningococcal vaccine as a control. The starting material was peripheral blood, obtained 28 days after the second dose of the MenACWY control vaccine. The chain carries TRBV28 and TRBJ2-3; TRBD2 agrees at 8 bases. CDR3 sequence reads: CASTLGGEADTQYF. As DNA, the CDR3 is TGTGCCAGCACTCTCGGGGGGGAAGCAGATACGCAGTATTTT. The complete variable domain, with remaining parts taken from reference TRBV28 and TRBJ2-3, reads DVKVTQSSRYLVKRTGEKVFLECVQDMDHENMFWYRQDPGLGLRLIYFSYDVKMKEKGDIPEGYSVSREKKERFSLILESASTNQTSMYLCASTLGGEADTQYFGPGTRLTVL.